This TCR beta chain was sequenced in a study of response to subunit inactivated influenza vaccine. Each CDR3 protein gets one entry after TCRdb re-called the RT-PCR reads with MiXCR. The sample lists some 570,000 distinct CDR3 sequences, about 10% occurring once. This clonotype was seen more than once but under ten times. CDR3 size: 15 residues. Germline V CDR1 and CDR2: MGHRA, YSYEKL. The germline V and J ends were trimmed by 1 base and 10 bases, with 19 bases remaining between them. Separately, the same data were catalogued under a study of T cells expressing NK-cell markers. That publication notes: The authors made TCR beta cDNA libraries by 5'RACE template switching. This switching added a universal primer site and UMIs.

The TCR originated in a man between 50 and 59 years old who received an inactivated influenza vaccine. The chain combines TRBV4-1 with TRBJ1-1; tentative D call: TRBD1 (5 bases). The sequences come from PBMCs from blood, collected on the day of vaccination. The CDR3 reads CASSQVVAARGGAFF. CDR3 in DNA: TGCGCCAGCAGCCAAGTGGTCGCTGCCCGGGGGGGAGCTTTCTTT.